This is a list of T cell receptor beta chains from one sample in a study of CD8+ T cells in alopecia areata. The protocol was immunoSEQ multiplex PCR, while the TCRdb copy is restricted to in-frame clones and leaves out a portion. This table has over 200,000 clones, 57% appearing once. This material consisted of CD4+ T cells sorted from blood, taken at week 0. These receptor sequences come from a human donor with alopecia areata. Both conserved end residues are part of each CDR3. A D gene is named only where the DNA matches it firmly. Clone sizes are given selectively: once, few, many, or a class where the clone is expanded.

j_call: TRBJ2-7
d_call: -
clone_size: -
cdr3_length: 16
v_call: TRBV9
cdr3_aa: CASSVGPSFQNYEQYF
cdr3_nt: TGTGCCAGCAGCGTAGGACCTAGCTTCCAAAACTACGAGCAGTACTTC

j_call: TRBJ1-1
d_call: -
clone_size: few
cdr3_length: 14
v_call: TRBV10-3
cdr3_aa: CAISETTPGTEAFF
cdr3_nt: TGTGCCATCAGTGAGACGACCCCCGGGACTGAAGCTTTCTTT

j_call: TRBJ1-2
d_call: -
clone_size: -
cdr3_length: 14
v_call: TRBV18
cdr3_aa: CASSPDQANYGYTF
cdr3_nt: TGTGCCAGCTCACCTGACCAAGCTAACTATGGCTACACCTTC

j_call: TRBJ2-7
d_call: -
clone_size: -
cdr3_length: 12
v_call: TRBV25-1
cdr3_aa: CASSPTSYEQYF
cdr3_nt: TGTGCCAGCAGCCCGACCTCCTACGAGCAGTACTTC

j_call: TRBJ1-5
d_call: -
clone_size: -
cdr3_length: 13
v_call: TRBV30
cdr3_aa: CAWSERGYQPQHF
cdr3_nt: TGTGCCTGGAGTGAGAGGGGTTATCAGCCCCAGCATTTT

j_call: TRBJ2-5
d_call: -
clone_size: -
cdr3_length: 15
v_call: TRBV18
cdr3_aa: CASSPSRGGGETQYF
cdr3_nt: TGTGCCAGCTCACCCTCCAGGGGCGGAGGAGAGACCCAGTACTTC

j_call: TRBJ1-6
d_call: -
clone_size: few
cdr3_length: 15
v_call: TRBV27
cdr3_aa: CASSLSRAHNSPLHF
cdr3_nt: TGTGCCAGCAGTTTATCGAGAGCCCATAATTCACCCCTCCACTTT

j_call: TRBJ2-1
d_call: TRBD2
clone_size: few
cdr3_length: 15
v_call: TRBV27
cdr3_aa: CASSSAAGGNNEQFF
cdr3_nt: TGTGCCAGCAGCAGTGCAGCGGGGGGGAATAATGAGCAGTTCTTC

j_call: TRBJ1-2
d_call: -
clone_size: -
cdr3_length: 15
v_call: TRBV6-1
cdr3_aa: CASSDGWQFLYGYTF
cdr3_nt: TGTGCCAGCAGTGATGGCTGGCAGTTCCTCTATGGCTACACCTTC

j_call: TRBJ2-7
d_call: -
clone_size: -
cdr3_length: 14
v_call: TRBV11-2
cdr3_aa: CASSLSRLDYEQYF
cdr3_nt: TGTGCCAGCAGCTTATCACGACTTGACTACGAGCAGTACTTC

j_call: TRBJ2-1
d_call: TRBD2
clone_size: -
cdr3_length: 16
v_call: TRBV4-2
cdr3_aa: CASSRGTSGSNNEQFF
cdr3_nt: TGTGCCAGCAGCCGTGGGACTAGCGGGAGTAACAATGAGCAGTTCTTC

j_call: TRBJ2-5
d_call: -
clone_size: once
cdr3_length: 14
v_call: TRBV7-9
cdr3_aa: CASSLMGLQETQYF
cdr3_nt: TGTGCCAGCAGTCTTATGGGACTCCAAGAGACCCAGTACTTC

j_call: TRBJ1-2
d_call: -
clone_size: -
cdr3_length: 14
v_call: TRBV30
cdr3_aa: CAWRWRGRDYGYTF
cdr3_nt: TGTGCCTGGAGATGGAGGGGCAGGGACTATGGCTACACCTTC

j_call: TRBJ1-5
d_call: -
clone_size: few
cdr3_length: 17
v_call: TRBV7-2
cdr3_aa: CASSSGTIGGSNQPQHF
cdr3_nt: TGTGCCAGCAGCTCAGGGACCATCGGGGGTAGCAATCAGCCCCAGCATTTT

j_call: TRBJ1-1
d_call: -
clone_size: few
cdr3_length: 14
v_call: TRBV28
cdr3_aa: CASSRDSLNTEAFF
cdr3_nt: TGTGCCAGCAGTCGTGACAGCTTGAACACTGAAGCTTTCTTT

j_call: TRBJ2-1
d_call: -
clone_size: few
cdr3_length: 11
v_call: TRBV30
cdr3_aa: CAWRVGPEQFF
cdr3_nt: TGTGCCTGGAGGGTAGGACCTGAGCAGTTCTTC

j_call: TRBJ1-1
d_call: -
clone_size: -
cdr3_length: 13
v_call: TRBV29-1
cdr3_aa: CSVERQLNTEAFF
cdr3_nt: TGCAGCGTTGAACGACAGTTGAACACTGAAGCTTTCTTT

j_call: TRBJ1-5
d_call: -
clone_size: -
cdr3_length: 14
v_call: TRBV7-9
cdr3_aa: CASSSTRGDQPQHF
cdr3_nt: TGTGCCAGCAGTTCAACCCGCGGGGATCAGCCCCAGCATTTT

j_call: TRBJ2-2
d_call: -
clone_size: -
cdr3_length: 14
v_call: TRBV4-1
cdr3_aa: CASSQDRVTGELFF
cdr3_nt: TGCGCCAGCAGCCAAGATAGGGTGACCGGGGAGCTGTTTTTT

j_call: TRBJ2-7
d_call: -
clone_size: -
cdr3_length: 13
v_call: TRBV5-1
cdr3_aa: CASSGGQIYEQYF
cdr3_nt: TGCGCCAGCAGCGGTGGGCAGATCTACGAGCAGTACTTC

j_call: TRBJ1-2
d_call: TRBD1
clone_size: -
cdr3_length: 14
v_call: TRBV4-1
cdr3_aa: CASSRQTGDYGYTF
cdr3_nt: TGCGCCAGCAGCCGACAGACAGGGGACTATGGCTACACCTTC

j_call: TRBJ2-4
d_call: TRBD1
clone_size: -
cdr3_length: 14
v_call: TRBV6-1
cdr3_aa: CASRDRLGKNIQYF
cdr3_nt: TGTGCCAGTCGGGACAGACTGGGCAAAAACATTCAGTACTTC

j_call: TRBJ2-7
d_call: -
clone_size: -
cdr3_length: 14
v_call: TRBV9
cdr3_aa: CASSADLGSYEQYF
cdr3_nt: TGTGCCAGCAGCGCAGACCTAGGATCCTACGAGCAGTACTTC

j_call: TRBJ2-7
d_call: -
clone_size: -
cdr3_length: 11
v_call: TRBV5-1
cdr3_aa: CASRDIDEQYF
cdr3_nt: TGCGCCAGCAGGGACATCGACGAGCAGTACTTC

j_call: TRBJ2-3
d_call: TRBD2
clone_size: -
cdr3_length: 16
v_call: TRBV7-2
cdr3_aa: CASSTRLAGEADTQYF
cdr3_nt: TGTGCCAGCAGCACCCGACTAGCGGGAGAGGCAGATACGCAGTATTTT

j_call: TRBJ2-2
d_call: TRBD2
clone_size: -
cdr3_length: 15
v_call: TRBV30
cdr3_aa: CAWSSGGRNGGELFF
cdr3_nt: TGTGCCTGGAGTTCCGGCGGGAGAAATGGCGGGGAGCTGTTTTTT

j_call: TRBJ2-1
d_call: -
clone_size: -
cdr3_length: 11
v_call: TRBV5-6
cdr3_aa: CASSLNNEQFF
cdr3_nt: TGTGCCAGCAGCTTAAACAATGAGCAGTTCTTC

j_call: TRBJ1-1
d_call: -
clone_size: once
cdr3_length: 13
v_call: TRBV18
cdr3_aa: CASSPTRGTEAFF
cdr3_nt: TGTGCCAGCTCACCGACAAGGGGCACTGAAGCTTTCTTT

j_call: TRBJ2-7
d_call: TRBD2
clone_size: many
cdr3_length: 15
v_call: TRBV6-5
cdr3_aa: CASYPGGGGSYEQYF
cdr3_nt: TGTGCCAGCTACCCCGGTGGGGGGGGCTCCTACGAGCAGTACTTC

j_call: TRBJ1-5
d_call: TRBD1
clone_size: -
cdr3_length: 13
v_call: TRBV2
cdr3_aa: CASSPTGGKPQHF
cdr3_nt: TGTGCCAGCAGCCCGACAGGGGGCAAGCCCCAGCATTTT

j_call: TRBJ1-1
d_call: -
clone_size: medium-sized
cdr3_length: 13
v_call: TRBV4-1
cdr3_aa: CASRALGNTEAFF
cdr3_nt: TGCGCCAGCAGGGCATTAGGGAACACTGAAGCTTTCTTT

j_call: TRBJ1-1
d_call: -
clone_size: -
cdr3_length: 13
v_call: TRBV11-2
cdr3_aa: CASRLNRNTEAFF
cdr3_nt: TGTGCCAGCAGATTAAACAGGAACACTGAAGCTTTCTTT

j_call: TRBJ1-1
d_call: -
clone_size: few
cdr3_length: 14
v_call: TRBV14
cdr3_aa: CASSLQLVNTEAFF
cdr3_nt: TGTGCCAGCAGCCTACAGCTTGTGAACACTGAAGCTTTCTTT

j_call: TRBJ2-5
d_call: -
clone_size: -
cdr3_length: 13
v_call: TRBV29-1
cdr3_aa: CSVDHQVGQTQYF
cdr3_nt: TGCAGCGTTGACCATCAGGTGGGGCAGACCCAGTACTTC

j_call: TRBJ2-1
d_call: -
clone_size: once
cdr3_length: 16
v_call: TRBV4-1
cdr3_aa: CASSREVAQGYNEQFF
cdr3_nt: TGCGCCAGCAGCCGCGAAGTGGCACAGGGATACAATGAGCAGTTCTTC

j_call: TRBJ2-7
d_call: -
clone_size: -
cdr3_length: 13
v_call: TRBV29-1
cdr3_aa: CSVDQGANYEQYF
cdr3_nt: TGCAGCGTTGACCAAGGGGCCAACTACGAGCAGTACTTC

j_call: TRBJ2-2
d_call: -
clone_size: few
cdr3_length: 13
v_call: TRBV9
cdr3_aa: CASSVNPGGELFF
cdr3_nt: TGTGCCAGCAGCGTAAACCCGGGCGGGGAGCTGTTTTTT

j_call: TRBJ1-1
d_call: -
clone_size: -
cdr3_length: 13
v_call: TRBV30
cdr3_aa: CAWTEVMNTEAFF
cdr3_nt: TGTGCCTGGACGGAAGTGATGAACACTGAAGCTTTCTTT

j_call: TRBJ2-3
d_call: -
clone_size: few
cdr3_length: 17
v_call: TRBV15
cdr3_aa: CATSRDRQKTSTDTQYF
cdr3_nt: TGTGCCACCAGCAGAGATCGACAGAAGACTAGCACAGATACGCAGTATTTT

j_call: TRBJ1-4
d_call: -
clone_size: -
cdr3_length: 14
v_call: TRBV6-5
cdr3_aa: CASSSPRQNEKLFF
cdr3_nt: TGTGCCAGCAGTTCGCCGCGACAGAATGAAAAACTGTTTTTT

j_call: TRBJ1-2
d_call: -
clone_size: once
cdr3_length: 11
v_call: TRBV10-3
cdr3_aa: CAISESFMYTF
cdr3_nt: TGTGCCATCAGTGAGTCTTTCATGTACACCTTC

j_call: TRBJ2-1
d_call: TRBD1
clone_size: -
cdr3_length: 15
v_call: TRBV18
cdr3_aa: CASNSGTGIYNEQFF
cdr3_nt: TGTGCCAGCAACTCCGGGACAGGGATCTACAATGAGCAGTTCTTC

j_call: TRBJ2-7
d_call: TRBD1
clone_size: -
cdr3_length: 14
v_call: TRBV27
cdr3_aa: CASRGQGQSYEQYF
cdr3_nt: TGTGCCAGCAGGGGACAGGGACAAAGCTACGAGCAGTACTTC

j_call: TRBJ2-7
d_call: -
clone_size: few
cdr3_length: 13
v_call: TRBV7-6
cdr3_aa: CASSYRDSYEQYF
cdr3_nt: TGTGCCAGCAGCTATCGGGACTCCTACGAGCAGTACTTC

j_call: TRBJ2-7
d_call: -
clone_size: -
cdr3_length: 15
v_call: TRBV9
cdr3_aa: CASSSEGVPPYEQYF
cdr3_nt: TGTGCCAGCAGCTCCGAGGGAGTTCCCCCCTACGAGCAGTACTTC